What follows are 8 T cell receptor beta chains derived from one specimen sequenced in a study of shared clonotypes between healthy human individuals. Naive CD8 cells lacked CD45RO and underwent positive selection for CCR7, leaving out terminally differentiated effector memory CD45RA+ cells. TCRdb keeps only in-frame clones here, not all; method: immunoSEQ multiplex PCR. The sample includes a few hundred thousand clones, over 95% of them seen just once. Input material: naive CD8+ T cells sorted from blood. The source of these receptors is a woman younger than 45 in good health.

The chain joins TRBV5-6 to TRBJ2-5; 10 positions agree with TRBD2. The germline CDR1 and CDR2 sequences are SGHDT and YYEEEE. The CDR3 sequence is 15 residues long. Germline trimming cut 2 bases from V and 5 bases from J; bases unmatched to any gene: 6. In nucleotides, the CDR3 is TGTGCCAGCAGCTTCATAGCGGGAGGCTGGGAGACCCAGTACTTC. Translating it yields CASSFIAGGWETQYF. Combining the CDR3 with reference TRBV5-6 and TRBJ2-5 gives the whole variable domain DAGVTQSPTHLIKTRGQQVTLRCSPKSGHDTVSWYQQALGQGPQFIFQYYEEEERQRGNFPDRFSGHQFPNYSSELNVNALLLGDSALYLCASSFIAGGWETQYFGPGTRLLVL.

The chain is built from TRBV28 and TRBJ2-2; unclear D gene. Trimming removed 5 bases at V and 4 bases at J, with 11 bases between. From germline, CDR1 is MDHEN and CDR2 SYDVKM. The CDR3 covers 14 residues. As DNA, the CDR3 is TGTGCCAGCAGTCCTGGTGGAACCACCGGGGAGCTGTTTTTT. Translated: CASSPGGTTGELFF.

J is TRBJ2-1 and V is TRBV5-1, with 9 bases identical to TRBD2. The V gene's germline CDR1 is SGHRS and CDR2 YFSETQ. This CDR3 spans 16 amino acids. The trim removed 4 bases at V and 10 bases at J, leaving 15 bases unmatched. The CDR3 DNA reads TGCGCCAGCAGCCCAACAGGATTAGCGGGAGAGGAAGAGCAGTTCTTC. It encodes CASSPTGLAGEEEQFF.

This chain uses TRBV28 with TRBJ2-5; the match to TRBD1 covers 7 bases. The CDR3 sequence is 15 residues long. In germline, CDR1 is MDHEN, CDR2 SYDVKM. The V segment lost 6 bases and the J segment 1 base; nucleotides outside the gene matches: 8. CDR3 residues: CASSGTAMPQETQYF. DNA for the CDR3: TGTGCCAGCAGCGGGACAGCCATGCCCCAAGAGACCCAGTACTTC. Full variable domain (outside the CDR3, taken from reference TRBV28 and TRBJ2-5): DVKVTQSSRYLVKRTGEKVFLECVQDMDHENMFWYRQDPGLGLRLIYFSYDVKMKEKGDIPEGYSVSREKKERFSLILESASTNQTSMYLCASSGTAMPQETQYFGPGTRLLVL.

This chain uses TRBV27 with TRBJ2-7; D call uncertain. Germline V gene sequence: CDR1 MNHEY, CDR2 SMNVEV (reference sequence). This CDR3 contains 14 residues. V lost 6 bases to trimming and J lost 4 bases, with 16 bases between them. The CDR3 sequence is CASRAIGRVYEQYF. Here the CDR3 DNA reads TGTGCCAGCAGAGCGATTGGGCGCGTATACGAGCAGTACTTC.

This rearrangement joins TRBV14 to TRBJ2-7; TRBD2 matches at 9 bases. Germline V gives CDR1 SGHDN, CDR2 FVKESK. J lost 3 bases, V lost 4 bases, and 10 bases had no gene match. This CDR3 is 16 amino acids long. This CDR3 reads CASSPPKGTSSYEQYF. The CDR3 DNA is TGTGCCAGCAGCCCTCCTAAGGGGACTAGCAGCTACGAGCAGTACTTC.

CDR3 in DNA: TGTGCCAGCAGTCCCAGGGGGTCTAGGACCCAGCATTTT. This sequence encodes CASSPRGSRTQHF. The rearrangement links TRBV27 to TRBJ1-5, with 7 bases lining up with TRBD1. The CDR3 covers 13 residues. Per the germline V gene, CDR1 is MNHEY and CDR2 is SMNVEV (reference sequence). The V segment lost 5 bases and the J segment 11 bases; nucleotides outside the gene matches: 9.

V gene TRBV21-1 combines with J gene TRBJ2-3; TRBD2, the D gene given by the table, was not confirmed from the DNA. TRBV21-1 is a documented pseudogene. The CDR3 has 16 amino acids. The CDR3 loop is CASTPTNGSSTDTQYF. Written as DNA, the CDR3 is TGTGCCAGCACCCCCACCAATGGGAGCAGCACAGATACGCAGTATTTT.